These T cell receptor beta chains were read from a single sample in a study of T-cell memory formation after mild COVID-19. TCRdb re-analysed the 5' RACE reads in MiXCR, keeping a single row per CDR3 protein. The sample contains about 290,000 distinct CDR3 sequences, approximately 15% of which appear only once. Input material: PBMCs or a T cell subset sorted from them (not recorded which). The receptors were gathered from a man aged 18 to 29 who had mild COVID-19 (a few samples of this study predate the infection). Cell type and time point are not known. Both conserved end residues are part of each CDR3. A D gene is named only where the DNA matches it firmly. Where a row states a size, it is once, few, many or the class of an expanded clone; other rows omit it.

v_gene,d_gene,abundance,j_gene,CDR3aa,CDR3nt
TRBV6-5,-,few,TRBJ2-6,CASSFLSGANVLTF,TGTGCCAGCAGTTTTTTATCTGGGGCCAACGTCCTGACTTTC
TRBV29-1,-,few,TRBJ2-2,CSAPLGANTGELFF,TGCAGCGCCCCTCTAGGAGCGAACACCGGGGAGCTGTTTTTT
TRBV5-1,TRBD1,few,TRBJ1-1,CASSLTGGQSPEAFF,TGCGCCAGCAGCTTGACCGGGGGACAGAGCCCTGAAGCTTTCTTT
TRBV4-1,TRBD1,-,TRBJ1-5,CASRPVAGGNQPQHF,TGCGCCAGCAGACCCGTCGCAGGGGGAAATCAGCCCCAGCATTTT
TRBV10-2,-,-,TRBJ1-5,CASSESDSNQPQHF,TGCGCCAGCAGTGAGTCGGATAGCAATCAGCCCCAGCATTTT
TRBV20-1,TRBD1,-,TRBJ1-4,CSARRTGLNEKLFF,TGCAGTGCTAGAAGGACAGGGTTAAATGAAAAACTGTTTTTT
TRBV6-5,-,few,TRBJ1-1,CASSYRRVEGRAFF,TGTGCCAGCAGTTACAGGCGGGTCGAAGGGAGGGCTTTCTTT
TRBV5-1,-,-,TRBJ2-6,CASSRQVYSGANVLTF,TGCGCCAGCAGCAGACAGGTTTACTCTGGGGCCAACGTCCTGACTTTC
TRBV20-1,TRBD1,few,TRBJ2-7,CSARAPGQGGLGEQYF,TGCAGTGCTAGGGCTCCGGGACAGGGTGGTCTGGGGGAGCAGTACTTC
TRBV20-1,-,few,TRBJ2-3,CSAGIEPDTQYF,TGCAGTGCTGGGATTGAACCAGATACGCAGTATTTT
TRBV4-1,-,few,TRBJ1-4,CASSQEWTEGEKLFF,TGCGCCAGCAGCCAAGAGTGGACGGAGGGAGAAAAACTGTTTTTT
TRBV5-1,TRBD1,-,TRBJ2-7,CASSSTGYYEQYF,TGCGCCAGCAGCTCGACAGGGTACTACGAGCAGTACTTC
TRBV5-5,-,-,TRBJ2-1,CASRLVSYNEQFF,TGTGCCAGCAGACTAGTCTCCTACAATGAGCAGTTCTTC
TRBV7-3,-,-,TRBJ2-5,CASSLEQGQGETQYF,TGTGCCAGCAGCTTAGAGCAGGGGCAGGGGGAGACCCAGTACTTC
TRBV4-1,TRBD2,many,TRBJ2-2,CASSLSGRLAGAGELFF,TGCGCCAGCAGCCTATCAGGGCGCCTAGCGGGAGCCGGGGAGCTGTTTTTT
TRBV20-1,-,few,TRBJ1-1,CSARAGNMNTEAFF,TGCAGTGCTAGAGCAGGGAATATGAACACTGAAGCTTTCTTT
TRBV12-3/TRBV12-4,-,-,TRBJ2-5,CASSHGAGAEETQYF,TGTGCCAGCAGTCACGGGGCGGGGGCAGAGGAGACCCAGTACTTC
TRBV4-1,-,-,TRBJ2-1,CASSQETAYNEQFF,TGCGCCAGCAGCCAGGAGACTGCCTACAATGAGCAGTTCTTC
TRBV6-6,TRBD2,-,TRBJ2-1,CASSNPGGGASHNEQFF,TGTGCCAGCAGTAACCCCGGGGGAGGGGCGTCTCACAATGAGCAGTTCTTC
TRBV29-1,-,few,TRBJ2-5,CSVEPKRGETQYF,TGCAGCGTTGAGCCTAAGAGGGGAGAGACCCAGTACTTC
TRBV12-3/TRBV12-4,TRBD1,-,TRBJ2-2,CATTREQGYTGELFF,TGTGCCACCACGAGGGAACAGGGGTATACCGGGGAGCTGTTTTTT
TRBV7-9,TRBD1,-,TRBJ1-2,CASSLHRGQGYGYTF,TGTGCCAGCAGCCTTCACAGGGGGCAGGGGTATGGCTACACCTTC
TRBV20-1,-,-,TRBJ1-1,CSAPARREAEAFF,TGCAGTGCCCCCGCAAGGCGGGAAGCTGAAGCTTTCTTT
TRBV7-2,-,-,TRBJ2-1,CASSLSSDPYNEQFF,TGTGCCAGCAGCTTATCTAGTGACCCTTACAATGAGCAGTTCTTC
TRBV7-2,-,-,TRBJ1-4,CASSLETGKLFF,TGTGCCAGCAGCCTTGAGACAGGCAAACTGTTTTTT
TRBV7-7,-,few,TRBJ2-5,CASSLDPGGQQETQYF,TGTGCTAGCAGCTTAGATCCGGGGGGCCAACAAGAGACCCAGTACTTC
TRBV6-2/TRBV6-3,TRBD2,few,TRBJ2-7,CASSYPTSGGSEQYF,TGTGCCAGCAGTTACCCCACTAGCGGGGGGAGCGAGCAGTACTTC
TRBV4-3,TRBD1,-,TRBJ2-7,CASSQSRGISSYEQYF,TGCGCCAGCAGCCAAAGCAGGGGGATCAGCTCCTACGAGCAGTACTTC
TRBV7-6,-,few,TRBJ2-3,CASSQGLDTQYF,TGTGCCAGCAGCCAAGGATTGGATACGCAGTATTTT
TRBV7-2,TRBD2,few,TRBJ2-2,CASSPERGSTNTGELFF,TGTGCCAGCAGCCCTGAGCGGGGTTCGACGAACACCGGGGAGCTGTTTTTT
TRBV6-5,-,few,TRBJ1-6,CASRPGRDNSPLHF,TGTGCCAGCAGACCGGGACGGGATAATTCACCCCTCCACTTT
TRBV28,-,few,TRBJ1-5,CASQFMIPRQSNQPQHF,TGTGCCAGTCAGTTTATGATTCCCAGACAGAGCAATCAGCCCCAGCATTTT
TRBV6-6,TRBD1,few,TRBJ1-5,CASRQTGYSNQPQHF,TGTGCCAGCAGGCAGACAGGGTATAGCAATCAGCCCCAGCATTTT
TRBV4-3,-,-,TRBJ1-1,CASSQRMNTEAFF,TGCGCCAGCAGCCAAAGGATGAACACTGAAGCTTTCTTT
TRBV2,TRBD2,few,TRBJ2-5,CASDMSPRTSDFQETQYF,TGTGCCAGCGACATGAGCCCCCGGACTAGCGATTTCCAAGAGACCCAGTACTTC
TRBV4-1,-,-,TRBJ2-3,CASRPIGGLTDTQYF,TGCGCCAGCCGACCAATAGGGGGTCTCACAGATACGCAGTATTTT
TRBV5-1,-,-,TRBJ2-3,CASSLGFGGSNTDTQYF,TGCGCCAGCAGCTTGGGTTTCGGGGGATCGAACACAGATACGCAGTATTTT
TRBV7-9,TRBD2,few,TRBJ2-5,CASSPGFKAGGGETQYF,TGTGCCAGCAGCCCCGGGTTTAAGGCGGGGGGCGGCGAGACCCAGTACTTC
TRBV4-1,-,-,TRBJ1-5,CASSQVPSQPQHF,TGCGCCAGCAGCCAGGTCCCAAGTCAGCCCCAGCATTTT
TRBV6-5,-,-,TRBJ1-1,CASSTGTGGDAEAFF,TGTGCCAGCAGTACGGGGACGGGTGGAGATGCTGAAGCTTTCTTT
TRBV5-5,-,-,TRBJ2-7,CASSLSASDTYEQYF,TGTGCCAGCAGCTTGTCGGCTAGTGATACCTACGAGCAGTACTTC
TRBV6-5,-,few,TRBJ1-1,CASSYSSSGAVPAFF,TGTGCCAGCAGTTACTCGAGTAGCGGGGCCGTCCCAGCTTTCTTT
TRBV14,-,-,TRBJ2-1,CASSQDWNEQFF,TGTGCCAGCAGCCAAGATTGGAATGAGCAGTTCTTC
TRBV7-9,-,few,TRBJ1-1,CASSLVGPGNTEAFF,TGTGCCAGCAGCTTAGTGGGCCCCGGTAACACTGAAGCTTTCTTT
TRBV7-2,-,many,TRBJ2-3,CASAPGASGTDTQYF,TGTGCCAGCGCTCCAGGGGCTAGCGGCACAGATACGCAGTATTTT
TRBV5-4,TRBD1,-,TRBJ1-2,CASSLSRDRGLYGYTF,TGTGCCAGCAGCTTAAGTCGGGACAGGGGTCTCTATGGCTACACCTTC
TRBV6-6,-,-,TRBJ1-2,CASNKRGGEYGYTF,TGTGCCAGCAACAAACGCGGGGGGGAATATGGCTACACCTTC
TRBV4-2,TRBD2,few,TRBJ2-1,CASSQAGSSGVSYNEQFF,TGTGCCAGCAGCCAAGCGGGGTCTAGCGGGGTATCCTACAATGAGCAGTTCTTC
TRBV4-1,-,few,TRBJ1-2,CASSQGTVGYTF,TGCGCCAGCAGCCAAGGAACAGTCGGCTACACCTTC